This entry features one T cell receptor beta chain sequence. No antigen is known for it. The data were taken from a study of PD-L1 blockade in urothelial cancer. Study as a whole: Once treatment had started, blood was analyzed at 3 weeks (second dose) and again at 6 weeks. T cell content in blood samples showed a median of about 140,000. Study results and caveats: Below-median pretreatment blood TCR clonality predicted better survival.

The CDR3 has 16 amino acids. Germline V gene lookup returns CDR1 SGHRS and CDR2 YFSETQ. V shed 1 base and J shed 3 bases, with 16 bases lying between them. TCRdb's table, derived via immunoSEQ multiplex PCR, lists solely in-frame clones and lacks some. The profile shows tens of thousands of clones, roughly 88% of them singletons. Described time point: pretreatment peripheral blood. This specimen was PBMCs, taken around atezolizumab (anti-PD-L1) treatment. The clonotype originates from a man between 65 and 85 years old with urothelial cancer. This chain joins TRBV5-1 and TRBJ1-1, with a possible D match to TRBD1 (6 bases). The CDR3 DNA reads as TGCGCCAGCAGCTTGACTACAACAGGGATGGACACTGAAGCTTTCTTT. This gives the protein CASSLTTTGMDTEAFF.